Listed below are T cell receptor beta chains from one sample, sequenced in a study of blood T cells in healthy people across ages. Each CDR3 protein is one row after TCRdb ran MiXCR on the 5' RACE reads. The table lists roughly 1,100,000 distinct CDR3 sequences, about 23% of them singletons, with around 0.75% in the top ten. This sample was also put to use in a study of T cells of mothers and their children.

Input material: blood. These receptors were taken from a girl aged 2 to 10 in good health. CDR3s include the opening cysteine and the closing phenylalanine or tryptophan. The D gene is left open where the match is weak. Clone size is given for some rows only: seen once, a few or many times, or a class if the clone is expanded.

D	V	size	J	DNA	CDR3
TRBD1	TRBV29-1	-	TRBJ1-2	TGCAGCGTTGGCGAATATAGACAGGGTGGCTATGGCTACACCTTC	CSVGEYRQGGYGYTF
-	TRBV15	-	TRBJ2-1	TGTGCCACCAGCACGGTCCTGAGCGAGCAGTTCTTC	CATSTVLSEQFF
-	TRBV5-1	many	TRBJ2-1	TGTGCCAGCAGTTTGTTCGGACCGGGCTCTTACAATGAGCAGTTCTTC	CASSLFGPGSYNEQFF
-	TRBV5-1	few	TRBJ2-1	TGCGCCAGCAGCTTGTGGGCAGGGCTGAATGAGCAGTTCTTC	CASSLWAGLNEQFF
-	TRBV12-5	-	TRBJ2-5	TGTGCTAGTGGTTCGTACGCGGGACAGCTCCAAGAGACCCAGTACTTC	CASGSYAGQLQETQYF
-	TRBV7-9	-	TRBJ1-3	TGTGCCAGCAGCTTAAGAGAGGGTTCTGGAAACACCATATATTTT	CASSLREGSGNTIYF
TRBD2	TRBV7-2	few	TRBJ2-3	TGTGCCAGCAGCCCGGGGGGGCCATCCACAGATACGCAGTATTTT	CASSPGGPSTDTQYF
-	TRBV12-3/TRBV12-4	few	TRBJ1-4	TGTGCCAGCAGTTTTGCCGGACGAGATGAAAAACTGTTTTTT	CASSFAGRDEKLFF
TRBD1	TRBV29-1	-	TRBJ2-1	TGCAGCGTTGCGGGACAGGCTTCACTAAATGAGCAGTTCTTC	CSVAGQASLNEQFF
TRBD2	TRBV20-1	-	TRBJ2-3	TGCAGTGCTAGATCCCTAGCGGGGGGGAGCACAGATACGCAGTATTTT	CSARSLAGGSTDTQYF
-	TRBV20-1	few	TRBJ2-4	TGCAGTGCTAGAGATCTTTTCGTTACAGGAGGGGGAAACATTCAGTACTTC	CSARDLFVTGGGNIQYF
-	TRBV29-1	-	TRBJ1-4	TGCAGCGTTGAAGGGGGAGACGAAAAACTGTTTTTT	CSVEGGDEKLFF
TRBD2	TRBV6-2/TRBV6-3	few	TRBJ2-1	TGTGCCAGCAGTTACGAGCGGGGGGGCCCGGACTACAATGAGCAGTTCTTC	CASSYERGGPDYNEQFF
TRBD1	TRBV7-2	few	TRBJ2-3	TGTGCCAGCAGGCCAGGGGGCGCAGATACGCAGTATTTT	CASRPGGADTQYF
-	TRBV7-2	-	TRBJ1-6	TGTGCCAGCAGCCCCGGTGGCTGGCGGGGTTCACCCCTCCACTTT	CASSPGGWRGSPLHF
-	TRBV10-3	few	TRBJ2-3	TGTGCCATCAGGAGGACGGATCTTGACACAGATACGCAGTATTTT	CAIRRTDLDTDTQYF
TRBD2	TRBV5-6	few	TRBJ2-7	TGTGCCAGCAGCTTGGCTGGGGGGGATCTAGCCTACGAGCAGTACTTC	CASSLAGGDLAYEQYF
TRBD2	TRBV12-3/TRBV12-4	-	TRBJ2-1	TGTGCCAGCAGTTTTTCCGGGACTAGCGCCTTGAATGAGCAGTTCTTC	CASSFSGTSALNEQFF
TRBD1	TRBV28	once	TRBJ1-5	TGTGCCAGCAGGCCACTGGGACAGGGACTCACTCAGCCCCAGCATTTT	CASRPLGQGLTQPQHF
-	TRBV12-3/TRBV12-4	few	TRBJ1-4	TGTGCCAGCAGGCGGACGGGAGAAAAACTGTTTTTT	CASRRTGEKLFF
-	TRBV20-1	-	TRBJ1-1	TGCAGTGCTAGAGAGGTTTGGGACGAAGCTTTCTTT	CSAREVWDEAFF
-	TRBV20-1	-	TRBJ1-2	TGCAGCGGCTCCAGGGGATTGCGGGGCCACACCTTC	CSGSRGLRGHTF
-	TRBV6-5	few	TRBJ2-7	TGTGCCAGCAGTTACTCGAGGGAATACGAGCAGTACTTC	CASSYSREYEQYF
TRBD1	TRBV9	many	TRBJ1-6	TGTGCCAGCAGCAGGGACAGCTCCTATAATTCACCCCTCCACTTT	CASSRDSSYNSPLHF
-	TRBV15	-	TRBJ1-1	TGTGCCACCACCCCAACTAAAGTGCAGAACACTGAAGCTTTCTTT	CATTPTKVQNTEAFF
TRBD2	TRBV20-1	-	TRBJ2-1	TGCAGTGCTAGGGAGGCGGCGGGAGGTGGTCGCGAGCAGTTCTTC	CSAREAAGGGREQFF
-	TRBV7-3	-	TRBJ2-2	TGTGCCAGCAGCTCCCCGATTGGGGGGCCCAACACCGGGGAGCTGTTTTTT	CASSSPIGGPNTGELFF
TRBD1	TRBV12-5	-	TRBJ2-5	TGTGCTAGTGGTCCAGGACAGGGGGCGCAAGAGCAGTACTTC	CASGPGQGAQEQYF
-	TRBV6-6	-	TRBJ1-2	TGTGCCAGCAGTTACGACAGAAACTATGGCTACACCTTC	CASSYDRNYGYTF
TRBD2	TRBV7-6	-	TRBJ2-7	TGTGCCAGCAGCACAGGACTAGCGGGAGCGCACGAGCAGTACTTC	CASSTGLAGAHEQYF
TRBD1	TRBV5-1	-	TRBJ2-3	TGCGCCAGCAGCTTCCACGGACAGGGGACAGATACGCAGTATTTT	CASSFHGQGTDTQYF
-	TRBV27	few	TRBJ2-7	TGTGCCAGCAGACGGACAGTGATCTACGAGCAGTACTTC	CASRRTVIYEQYF
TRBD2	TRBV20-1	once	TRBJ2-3	TGCAGTGCTAGAGTAGCCCAGCGGGATCCCCCTGATACGCAGTATTTT	CSARVAQRDPPDTQYF
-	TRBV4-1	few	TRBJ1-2	TGCGCCAGCAGCCCTGAGGCGGGAGATGGCTACACCTTC	CASSPEAGDGYTF
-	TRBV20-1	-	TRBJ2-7	TGCAGTGCTAGTAGTCCTGTACGGAACGAGCAGTACTTC	CSASSPVRNEQYF
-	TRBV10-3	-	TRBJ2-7	TGTGCCATCAGTGAGACAGAGGACTACGAGCAGTACTTC	CAISETEDYEQYF
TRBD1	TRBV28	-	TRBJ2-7	TGTGCCAGCAGCCAGACAGGGTTAAGAGACGAGCAGTACTTC	CASSQTGLRDEQYF
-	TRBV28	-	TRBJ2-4	TGTGCGGTCTTAGCCAAAAACATTCAGTACTTC	CAVLAKNIQYF
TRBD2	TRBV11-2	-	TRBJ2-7	TGTGCCAGCAGGCCCACTAGCGAGACTGACGAGCAGTACTTC	CASRPTSETDEQYF
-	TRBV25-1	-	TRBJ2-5	TGTGCCAGCAGCATACTCGGGGAGACCCAGTACTTC	CASSILGETQYF
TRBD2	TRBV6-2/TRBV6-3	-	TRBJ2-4	TGTGCCGCCGCTTTAGGGGCTAGCGGCATTCAGTACTTC	CAAALGASGIQYF
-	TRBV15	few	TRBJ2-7	TGTGCCACCAGCCTGCCCATGGGGGACGAGCAGTACTTC	CATSLPMGDEQYF
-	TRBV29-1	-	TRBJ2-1	TGCAGCGTTGACTCACCTACCTCCTACAATGAGCAGTTCTTC	CSVDSPTSYNEQFF